The 19 T cell receptor beta chains listed next were all sequenced from one sample in a study of blood T cell repertoires in COVID-19. Measured with immunoSEQ multiplex PCR; TCRdb has only the in-frame clones, and not every one. This table has about 170,000 clones, 86% appearing once. The sample consisted of peripheral blood. The receptor source for this set is a woman at least 80 years old in a cohort sampled during active or convalescent COVID-19.

The gene calls are TRBV3-1 (or the pseudogene TRBV3-2) and TRBJ1-1, with D hard to call. The CDR3 runs to 14 residues. Germline CDR1 reads LGHDT; CDR2 reads YNNKEL (reference sequence). Trimming shortened V by 1 base and J by 1 base, and 7 bases separated the two germline ends. The CDR3 nucleotides read TGTGCCAGCAGCCAAGTCGGGGAGAACACTGAAGCTTTCTTT. Its translation: CASSQVGENTEAFF.

This rearrangement joins TRBV30 to TRBJ2-2, with 9 bases aligning to TRBD2. This CDR3 contains 16 residues. V shed 4 bases and J 9 bases; nucleotides not matched to a gene: 15. Germline V gene sequence: CDR1 GTSNPN, CDR2 SVGIG (reference sequence). The CDR3 here is CAWTPPEAGGYRELFF. CDR3 nucleotides: TGTGCCTGGACTCCCCCCGAAGCGGGAGGATACAGGGAGCTGTTTTTT.

V gene TRBV10-1 combines with J gene TRBJ2-1; weak D call: TRBD1 (6 bases). Trimming shortened V by 3 bases and J by 6 bases, and 24 bases separated the two germline ends. CDR3 length: 18 amino acids. Germline values: CDR1 WNHNN, CDR2 SYGVQD (reference sequence). The CDR3 loop is CASSDPGTPHGLGNEQFF. For the CDR3, the DNA is TGCGCCAGCAGTGACCCCGGGACACCTCATGGTTTGGGCAATGAGCAGTTCTTC.

CDR3 in DNA: TGCGCCAGCAGCCCAGGCATCAAGGGGCCTCTCATCTCCTACGAGCAGTACGTC. Translating it yields CASSPGIKGPLISYEQYV. The rearrangement joins TRBV4-1 to TRBJ2-7; tentatively, D is TRBD1 (5 bases). In germline, CDR1 is MGHRA, CDR2 YSYEKL. The CDR3 loop spans 18 amino acids. Trimming stripped 4 bases from V and 0 bases from J, with 22 bases between.

This chain uses TRBV4-3 with TRBJ1-6; D remains ambiguous. The V and J ends lost 1 base and 9 bases respectively, with 7 bases between them. The CDR3 covers 13 residues. CDR1 is LGHNA and CDR2 is YSLEER in the germline V gene. The CDR3 protein is CASSQGEGSPLHF. The CDR3 region has the DNA TGCGCCAGCAGCCAAGGAGAGGGTTCACCCCTCCACTTT.

The CDR3 sequence is CATSASGGINQPQHF. CDR3 coding DNA: TGTGCCACCAGTGCGTCAGGGGGCATCAATCAGCCCCAGCATTTT. J is TRBJ1-5 and V is TRBV24-1, with 8 nucleotides matching TRBD1. Germline CDR1 is KGHDR and CDR2 is SFDVKD. Germline trimming cut 5 bases from V and 3 bases from J; bases unmatched to any gene: 5. The CDR3 totals 15 residues.

The chain couples TRBV27 to TRBJ1-1; 11 bases agree with TRBD1. J lost 4 bases, V lost 5 bases, and 3 bases had no gene match. Germline V gene lookup returns CDR1 MNHEY and CDR2 SMNVEV (reference sequence). CDR3 size: 14 residues. The DNA of the CDR3 is TGTGCCAGCAGTATGGACAGGGGGCTCACTGAAGCTTTCTTT. Amino acids: CASSMDRGLTEAFF.

This chain links TRBV3-1 (or the pseudogene TRBV3-2) with TRBJ2-7; D is unresolved. CDR1 and CDR2 (germline): LGHDT, YNNKEL (reference sequence). The CDR3 contains 15 residues. V shed 5 bases and J shed 1 base, with 15 bases lying between them. This CDR3 is CASSARYVASYEQYF. CDR3 bases: TGTGCCAGCAGCGCCCGATATGTGGCTTCCTACGAGCAGTACTTC.

This chain links TRBV5-1 with TRBJ1-1; D possibly corresponds to TRBD1 (5 bases). This CDR3 spans 15 amino acids. V lost 7 bases and J 0 bases, leaving 16 bases between the germline ends. The germline V gene encodes CDR1 SGHRS and CDR2 YFSETQ. This CDR3 is CASSGQGGVNTEAFF. DNA for the CDR3: TGCGCCAGCTCAGGGCAGGGTGGGGTGAACACTGAAGCTTTCTTT.

The CDR3 DNA sequence: TGTGCCAGCAGCCTCCTGGTGAGGGCTTCTGGAAACACCATATATTTT. Translation gives CASSLLVRASGNTIYF. The chain recombines TRBV11-2 with TRBJ1-3; D unclear. Germline V gene sequence: CDR1 SGHAT, CDR2 FQNNGV. This CDR3 region has 16 residues. V lost 5 bases to trimming and J lost 1 base, with 15 bases between them.

This clone was picked up a small number of times. This chain links TRBV6-6 with TRBJ1-2, with D uncertain. This CDR3 is built from 12 residues. Germline assignment: CDR1 MNHNY and CDR2 SVGAGI (reference sequence). Between the trimmed V and J ends, which lost 3 bases and 6 bases, there was a span of 8 bases. The CDR3 DNA reads as TGTGCCAGCAGTTATAAAGGAGATGGCTACACCTTC. Protein product: CASSYKGDGYTF.

The J gene is TRBJ2-1, the V gene TRBV6-5, with TRBD2 matching over 12 bases. Germline loops: CDR1 MNHEY, CDR2 SVGAGI. J lost 7 bases, V lost 4 bases, and 5 bases had no gene match. CDR3 length: 15 amino acids. The CDR3 nucleotides are TGTGCCAGCAGTTGGACTAGCGGGGTGTCGAATGAGCAGTTCTTC. Encoded protein: CASSWTSGVSNEQFF.

The chain carries TRBV11-3 and TRBJ1-1, with 7 bases matching TRBD1. V shed 4 bases and J 4 bases; nucleotides not matched to a gene: 24. Germline V lookup: CDR1 SGHNT, CDR2 YENEEA. This CDR3 contains 20 residues. CDR3 in DNA: TGTGCCAGCAGCTCTCGACCAGGGGGTGGGGAAGGTGGAGTAACCACTGAAGCTTTCTTT. This encodes CASSSRPGGGEGGVTTEAFF.

This clone has a handful of counts. The V gene is TRBV10-2, the J gene TRBJ2-6; 12 bases line up with TRBD2. J lost 2 bases, V lost 3 bases, and 2 bases had no gene match. This CDR3 has 17 residues. CDR1 is WSHSY, CDR2 SAAADI, per germline. The CDR3 DNA sequence: TGCGCCAGCAGTGAACCTAGCGGGAGGGCTGGGGCCAACGTCCTGACTTTC. This sequence encodes CASSEPSGRAGANVLTF.

The chain has TRBV5-6 and TRBJ2-7, with D possibly being TRBD1 (6 bases). V was pared by 2 bases and J by 8 bases, with 11 bases between. The CDR3 is 12 amino acids. The germline CDR1 and CDR2 sequences are SGHDT and YYEEEE. DNA for the CDR3: TGTGCCAGCAGCTTACGGGACACCCAGCAGTACGTC. This codes for CASSLRDTQQYV.

V is TRBV18 and J is TRBJ1-6, with 9 nucleotides matching TRBD1. The germline gives CDR1 KGHSH, CDR2 LQKENI. The V and J ends lost 4 bases and 10 bases, in that order; junction bases with no gene match: 8. The CDR3 length is 15 residues. CDR3 in DNA: TGTGCCAGCTCACATACCCGGGACAGGGCCTCACCCCTCCACTTT. Translating gives CASSHTRDRASPLHF. Supplemented by reference TRBV18 and TRBJ1-6, the full variable domain reads NAGVMQNPRHLVRRRGQEARLRCSPMKGHSHVYWYRQLPEEGLKFMVYLQKENIIDESGMPKERFSAEFPKEGPSILRIQQVVRGDSAAYFCASSHTRDRASPLHFGNGTRLTVT.

V gene TRBV3-1 (or the pseudogene TRBV3-2) combines with J gene TRBJ2-5; 11 bases are a match to TRBD2. The CDR3 is made up of 13 amino acids. J lost 9 bases, V lost 8 bases, and 8 bases had no gene match. Germline-derived CDR1 and CDR2 are LGHDT and YNNKEL (reference sequence). In DNA form, the CDR3 reads TGTGCCAGCCGGAAACTAGCGGGGGATTCCCAGTACTTC. Its protein product is CASRKLAGDSQYF.

The chain recombines TRBV6-2 or TRBV6-3 with TRBJ1-1; 10 bases fit TRBD1. The CDR3 totals 13 residues. The germline V gene has CDR1 MNHEY and CDR2 SVGEGT. Trimming took 5 bases from V and 4 from J; bases not matched to a gene: 1. The CDR3, as DNA: TGTGCCAGCAGTCGGACAGGGGGCACTGAAGCTTTCTTT. It encodes CASSRTGGTEAFF.

The chain employs TRBV18 and TRBJ1-1, with 11 positions matching TRBD1. The length of the CDR3 is 14 residues. Looked up from germline, CDR1 is KGHSH and CDR2 is LQKENI. V dropped 3 bases and J dropped 5; count of bases not matched to a gene: 2. The CDR3 region is CASSPDRGQTEAFF. In DNA, the CDR3 is TGTGCCAGCTCACCGGACAGGGGGCAAACTGAAGCTTTCTTT.